The 15 T cell receptor beta chains below all came from one sample that was sequenced in a study of blood T cells in healthy people across ages. Combining a sample-barcoded 5' primer with a J-beta primer mix, a second PCR ran for roughly 6 to 12 cycles. Using its own MiXCR run on the 5' RACE reads, TCRdb lists one record per CDR3 protein. Of 1.5 million to 2 million distinct CDR3 sequences listed, 28% are singletons. Material: blood. All receptors derive from a woman in her twenties or thirties in good health.

The chain joins TRBV4-1 to TRBJ2-3; the match to TRBD2 covers 7 bases. Germline assignment: CDR1 MGHRA and CDR2 YSYEKL. CDR3 size: 16 residues. After removal of 4 bases from V and 2 bases from J, the junction contained 9 bases not matched to a gene. CDR3 residues: CASSPERAGVTDTQYF. The DNA for the CDR3 is TGCGCCAGCAGCCCTGAAAGGGCGGGAGTCACAGATACGCAGTATTTT.

This clonotype was seen a few times. The chain links TRBV28 to TRBJ2-1; D tentatively fits TRBD1 or TRBD2 (6 bases each). V was pared by 8 bases and J by 4 bases, with 15 bases between. Germline lookup yields CDR1 MDHEN and CDR2 SYDVKM. The CDR3 length is 14 residues. This CDR3 reads CASPGGRPYNEQFF. CDR3 DNA: TGTGCCAGCCCCGGGGGCCGTCCGTACAATGAGCAGTTCTTC.

This clonotype has ten or more counts. This sequence joins TRBV6-5 and TRBJ1-5; D remains ambiguous. Trimming stripped 4 bases from V and 0 bases from J, with 7 bases between. Germline CDR1 and CDR2: MNHEY and SVGAGI. The CDR3 covers 14 residues. CDR3 DNA sequence: TGTGCCAGCAGTTTGGACCATAGCAATCAGCCCCAGCATTTT. Encoded protein: CASSLDHSNQPQHF.

The V and J genes are TRBV12-3 or TRBV12-4 and TRBJ2-3; D might be TRBD2 (6 bases). This CDR3 contains 22 residues. V shed 2 bases and J shed 0 bases, with 30 bases lying between them. CDR3 nucleotide sequence: TGTGCCAGCAGTTTAAACATTGGAGGATCGGCGGGAAACCAACCTAGCACAGATACGCAGTATTTT. This encodes CASSLNIGGSAGNQPSTDTQYF.

The rearrangement joins TRBV29-1 to TRBJ2-3, with a possible D match to TRBD2 (6 bases). CDR1 is SQVTM and CDR2 is ANQGSEA in the germline V gene. This CDR3 comprises 17 residues. Trimming removed 3 bases at V and 2 bases at J, with 21 bases between. The CDR3 is CSVDPTRGAGYTDTQYF. Written as DNA, the CDR3 is TGCAGCGTTGATCCGACACGCGGGGCGGGCTACACAGATACGCAGTATTTT.

Details on this clonotype: One end of the junction is discordant with germline, which a read error may explain. The chain is built from TRBV4-1 and TRBJ1-2; TRBD1 is a possible D gene (5 bases). The CDR3 consists of 17 residues. CDR1 and CDR2 (germline): MGHRA, YSYEKL. The CDR3 reads CASGHEGKQGPNYGYTF. In nucleotides, the CDR3 is TGCGCCAGCGGCCACGAGGGGAAGCAGGGACCTAACTATGGCTACACCTTC.

The chain has TRBV12-3 or TRBV12-4 and TRBJ2-1; D uncertain. The CDR3 has 14 amino acids. V dropped 5 bases and J dropped 2 bases, with 10 bases sitting between them. The CDR3 nucleotides are TGTGCCAGCAGTGAGCGTACTCCCTACAATGAGCAGTTCTTC. It codes for CASSERTPYNEQFF.

This clonotype was observed a few times. Germline is not matched at one junction end, which may reflect a read error. The chain is built from TRBV20-1 and TRBJ1-3; D is ambiguous. Germline CDR1 reads DFQATT; CDR2 reads SNEGSKA (reference sequence). CDR3 length equals 16 residues. The CDR3: CCARDLDRSSGNTIYF. Written as DNA, the CDR3 is TGCTGTGCTAGAGACCTTGACCGCAGCTCTGGAAACACCATATATTTT.

This clonotype was counted a few times. This chain links TRBV7-3 with TRBJ2-4; weak D call: TRBD2 (5 bases). The CDR3 extends over 15 amino acids. V gave up 2 bases and J gave up 13 bases, with 21 bases separating them. Germline CDR1 is SGHTA and CDR2 is FQGTGA. CDR3 DNA: TGTGCCAGCAGCTTAGTCAGCGGCTACCGCAATGAGCAGTACTTC. Its protein product is CASSLVSGYRNEQYF.

In the case of this clonotype: At one end, the junction sequence differs from germline, possibly due to a read error. Written as DNA, the CDR3 is TGTGCCAGCAGCGTAGGGACAGGGGGAGGGACCCAGTGCTTC. It is translated as CASSVGTGGGTQCF. This sequence joins TRBV2 and TRBJ2-5, with 11 bases identical to TRBD1. Germline-derived CDR1 and CDR2 are SNHLY and FYNNEI. The length of the CDR3 is 14 residues.

The genes are TRBV29-1 and TRBJ1-1, with D unresolved. Germline V gives CDR1 SQVTM, CDR2 ANQGSEA. V lost 7 bases and J lost 0, with 12 bases in between. The CDR3 is made up of 13 amino acids. The CDR3 reads CSAHRVMNTEAFF. The CDR3 DNA reads as TGCAGCGCCCACCGGGTCATGAACACTGAAGCTTTCTTT.

The chain is built from TRBV18 and TRBJ2-7; D is uncertain. The germline gives CDR1 KGHSH, CDR2 LQKENI. The CDR3 is 13 amino acids. With 2 bases removed from V and 12 bases from J, the gap between germline ends came to 17 bases. The CDR3 here is CASSPGPQETRYF. The CDR3 coding sequence is TGTGCCAGCTCACCAGGACCACAAGAGACCCGGTACTTC. Filled out from reference TRBV18 and TRBJ2-7, the complete variable domain reads NAGVMQNPRHLVRRRGQEARLRCSPMKGHSHVYWYRQLPEEGLKFMVYLQKENIIDESGMPKERFSAEFPKEGPSILRIQQVVRGDSAAYFCASSPGPQETRYFGPGTRLTVT.

This sequence joins TRBV11-2 and TRBJ1-2; D is undetermined. V dropped 3 bases and J dropped 8 bases, with 16 bases sitting between them. CDR3 length: 14 residues. Per germline, CDR1 SGHAT and CDR2 FQNNGV. The CDR3 DNA reads as TGTGCCAGCAGCTTCGAGGGATTAAGGGAAGGCTACACCTTC. It translates to CASSFEGLREGYTF.

This rearrangement joins TRBV2 to TRBJ1-5; D possibly corresponds to TRBD1 (5 bases). Germline-derived CDR1 and CDR2 are SNHLY and FYNNEI. This CDR3 region has 14 residues. V was trimmed by 5 bases and J by 8 bases, leaving 16 bases between them. Here the CDR3 reads CASSKTRGSKPQHF. CDR3 DNA sequence: TGTGCCAGCAGTAAAACCCGGGGGTCAAAGCCCCAGCATTTT.

This clonotype came up a few times. CDR3 bases: TGCAGTGGCACTTTCAGAACGGGGACGGCGCAGTTCTTC. Translating gives CSGTFRTGTAQFF. This rearrangement joins TRBV20-1 to TRBJ2-1; TRBD1 or TRBD2 may be the D gene (5 bases each). Per the germline V gene, CDR1 is DFQATT and CDR2 is SNEGSKA (reference sequence). The length of the CDR3 is 13 residues. Trimming shortened V by 7 bases and J by 12 bases, and 22 bases separated the two germline ends.